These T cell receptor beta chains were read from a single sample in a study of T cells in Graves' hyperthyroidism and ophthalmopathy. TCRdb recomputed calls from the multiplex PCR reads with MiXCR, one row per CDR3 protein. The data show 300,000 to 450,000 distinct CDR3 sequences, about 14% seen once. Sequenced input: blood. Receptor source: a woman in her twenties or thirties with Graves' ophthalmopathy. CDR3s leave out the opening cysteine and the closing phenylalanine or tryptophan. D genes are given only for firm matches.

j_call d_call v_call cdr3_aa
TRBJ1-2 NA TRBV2 ASPRPNQGRNYGYT
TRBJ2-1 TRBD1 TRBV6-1 ASSLDRGYNEQF
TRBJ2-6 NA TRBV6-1 ASRNTGSGANVLT
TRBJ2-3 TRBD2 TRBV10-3 AISGKAGKSTDTQY
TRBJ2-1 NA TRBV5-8 ASSFEEYNEQF
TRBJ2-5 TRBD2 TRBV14 ASSHLAGGRETQY
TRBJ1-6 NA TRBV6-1 ASSETTYPPLH
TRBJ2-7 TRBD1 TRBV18 ASSPGQGAGEQY
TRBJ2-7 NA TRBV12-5 ASGLVSEQY
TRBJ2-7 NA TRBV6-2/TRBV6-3 ASSFLPRYEQY
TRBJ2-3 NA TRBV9 ASSVRSGSTDTQY
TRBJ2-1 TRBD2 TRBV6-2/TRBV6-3 ASRPAGGPYNEQF
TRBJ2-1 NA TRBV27 ASSATHNEQF
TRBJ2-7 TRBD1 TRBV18 ASSPGWGQGAPGAVYGQY
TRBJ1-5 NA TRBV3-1 ASSPFPSKDGNQPQH
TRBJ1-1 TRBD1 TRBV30 AWARGRNTEAF
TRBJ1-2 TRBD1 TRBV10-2 ASSGQGANYGYT